Presented here are 14 T cell receptor beta chains from one specimen sequenced in a study of CD8 T cells in Susac syndrome. Roughly 0.45 to 1 ug RNA was reverse transcribed with random hexamers. TCRdb reprocessed the immunoSEQ multiplex PCR reads via MiXCR and lists one record per CDR3 protein. Seen here are some 260,000 distinct CDR3 sequences, about 88% observed once, and the top ten hold approximately 0.11%. Material for sequencing was CD8+ T cells from PBMCs. The receptors were gathered from a human donor with multiple sclerosis.

The V call is TRBV19, the J call TRBJ2-1; 11 bases align to TRBD2. J lost 6 bases, V lost 5 bases, and 12 bases had no gene match. The CDR3 is 17 amino acids. Germline V lookup: CDR1 LNHDA, CDR2 SQIVND (reference sequence). CDR3 DNA sequence: TGTGCCAGTAGTCCGAGGACTAGCGGGCGTATTCGCAATGAGCAGTTCTTC. It specifies CASSPRTSGRIRNEQFF.

The V and J genes are TRBV6-5 and TRBJ2-3; D might be TRBD1 (5 bases). This CDR3 comprises 15 residues. Per germline, CDR1 MNHEY and CDR2 SVGAGI. V lost 0 bases and J lost 2, with 9 bases in between. The CDR3 nucleotides read TGTGCCAGCAGTTACTCTCAGGGATTCACAGATACGCAGTATTTT. Amino acids: CASSYSQGFTDTQYF.

For the CDR3, the DNA is TGTGCCAGCAGCTTAGGGGTCGATGAAGCTTTCTTT. It encodes CASSLGVDEAFF. This chain joins TRBV7-9 and TRBJ1-1; D gene unclear. CDR1 is SEHNR, CDR2 FQNEAQ, per germline (reference sequence). CDR3 length: 12 residues. Trimming shortened V by 1 base and J by 7 bases, and 7 bases separated the two germline ends. Together with reference TRBV7-9 and TRBJ1-1, the CDR3 gives the full variable domain: DTGVSQNPRHKITKRGQNVTFRCDPISEHNRLYWYRQTLGQGPEFLTYFQNEAQLEKSRLLSDRFSAERPKGSFSTLEIQRTEQGDSAMYLCASSLGVDEAFFGQGTRLTVV.

The CDR3 region is CATSDSTGAPYGYTF. Written as DNA, the CDR3 is TGTGCCACCAGTGATTCCACAGGGGCACCCTATGGCTACACCTTC. This sequence joins TRBV24-1 and TRBJ1-2, with 7 positions matching TRBD1. The length of the CDR3 is 15 residues. Germline V gene sequence: CDR1 KGHDR, CDR2 SFDVKD. Trimming removed 2 bases from V and 4 bases from J; junction bases left unmatched: 6.

V usage is TRBV9 and J usage is TRBJ2-2; D perhaps matches TRBD1 (5 bases). This CDR3 spans 14 amino acids. Germline assignment: CDR1 SGDLS and CDR2 YYNGEE. V was shortened by 2 bases and J by 5 bases, with 10 bases between the two germline ends. CDR3 bases: TGTGCCAGCAGCGTGACAGACCCGACCGGGGAGCTGTTTTTT. The encoded protein is CASSVTDPTGELFF. The entire variable domain, with the rest obtained from reference TRBV9 and TRBJ2-2, is as follows: DSGVTQTPKHLITATGQRVTLRCSPRSGDLSVYWYQQSLDQGLQFLIQYYNGEERAKGNILERFSAQQFPDLHSELNLSSLELGDSALYFCASSVTDPTGELFFGEGSRLTVL.

This clonotype was observed a single time. The rearrangement uses TRBV27 and TRBJ2-1; TRBD2 agrees at 8 bases. This CDR3 contains 17 residues. Germline CDR1 MNHEY, CDR2 SMNVEV (reference sequence). V lost 5 bases, J lost 5 bases, and 14 bases stayed unmatched. CDR3 sequence: CASSPEGAGANHNEQFF. The CDR3 region has the DNA TGTGCCAGCAGTCCGGAGGGAGCGGGAGCTAATCACAATGAGCAGTTCTTC.

This sequence joins TRBV27 and TRBJ1-1; D might be TRBD1 (5 bases). V was trimmed by 2 bases and J by 7 bases, leaving 11 bases between them. The germline V gene has CDR1 MNHEY and CDR2 SMNVEV (reference sequence). The CDR3 contains 13 residues. The CDR3 nucleotides are TGTGCCAGCAGTTTAGGGGGGAGTTTTGAAGCTTTCTTT. Translating gives CASSLGGSFEAFF.

The chain has TRBV7-9 and TRBJ2-3, with 9 bases matching TRBD2. CDR1 is SEHNR and CDR2 is FQNEAQ in the germline V gene (reference sequence). The CDR3 totals 16 residues. V lost 2 bases to trimming and J lost 6 bases; unmatched junction nucleotides: 9. The CDR3 region is CASSLTASGARDTQYF. Here the CDR3 DNA reads TGTGCCAGCAGCTTAACGGCTAGCGGGGCTCGTGATACGCAGTATTTT.

The chain recombines TRBV7-3 with TRBJ2-7, with D possibly TRBD2 on 6 matching bases. CDR1 and CDR2 from the germline V gene are SGHTA and FQGTGA. CDR3 length: 14 amino acids. V was trimmed by 0 bases and J by 4 bases, leaving 10 bases between them. For the CDR3, the DNA is TGTGCCAGCAGCTTAACGTTCGGGAGTTACGAGCAGTACTTC. Amino acid sequence: CASSLTFGSYEQYF.

The genes are TRBV21-1 and TRBJ2-7; TRBD1 is the table's D call, not checked against the DNA. TRBV21-1 is flagged as a pseudogene. The CDR3 runs to 18 residues. CDR3 protein: CASSKGNRDRGQSYEQYF. CDR3 in DNA: TGTGCCAGCAGCAAAGGGAACCGGGACAGGGGCCAGTCCTACGAGCAGTACTTC.

This chain connects TRBV14 to TRBJ1-6; no reliable D call. V was shortened by 0 bases and J by 17 bases, with 20 bases between the two germline ends. The length of the CDR3 is 15 residues. Looked up from germline, CDR1 is SGHDN and CDR2 is FVKESK. In DNA, the CDR3 is TGTGCCAGCAGCCAAGATTGGCCCGGGTCGTCCCTGGTCCACTTT. Its translation: CASSQDWPGSSLVHF. The whole variable domain, filled in from reference TRBV14 and TRBJ1-6, reads EAGVTQFPSHSVIEKGQTVTLRCDPISGHDNLYWYRRVMGKEIKFLLHFVKESKQDESGMPNNRFLAERTGGTYSTLKVQPAELEDSGVYFCASSQDWPGSSLVHFGNGTRLTVT.

The chain couples TRBV2 to TRBJ2-1; the D gene is possibly TRBD2 (6 bases). The ends were cut back, 0 bases at V and 2 bases at J, with 11 bases in the middle. Germline CDR1 and CDR2: SNHLY and FYNNEI. The length of the CDR3 is 16 residues. The CDR3 protein is CASSEALEGTYNEQFF. The CDR3 nucleotides read TGTGCCAGCAGTGAAGCGTTGGAGGGGACCTACAATGAGCAGTTCTTC.

The V gene is TRBV4-1, the J gene TRBJ2-7; possibly TRBD1 for D (6 bases). V lost 3 bases and J lost 2, with 14 bases in between. Germline V lookup: CDR1 MGHRA, CDR2 YSYEKL. The CDR3 is 15 amino acids. The CDR3 loop reads CASSHGPQGTYEQYF. The CDR3, as DNA: TGCGCCAGCAGCCATGGTCCGCAGGGGACCTACGAGCAGTACTTC.

The chain couples TRBV11-2 to TRBJ1-1; no reliable D call. The CDR3 has 13 residues. Germline CDR1 SGHAT, CDR2 FQNNGV. Trimming left V 3 bases short and J 1 base short, with 6 bases between. The CDR3 DNA reads as TGTGCCAGCAGCTTCAAGAGGAACACTGAAGCTTTCTTT. This codes for CASSFKRNTEAFF.